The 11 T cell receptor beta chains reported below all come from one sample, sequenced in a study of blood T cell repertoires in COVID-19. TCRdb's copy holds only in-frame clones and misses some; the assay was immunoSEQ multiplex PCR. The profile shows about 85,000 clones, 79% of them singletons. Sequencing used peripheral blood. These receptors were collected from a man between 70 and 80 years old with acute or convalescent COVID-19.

The CDR3 nucleotides read TGTGCCAGCAGCCGCAGGAATGAGCAGTTCTTC. Protein: CASSRRNEQFF. V usage is TRBV3-1 (or the pseudogene TRBV3-2) and J usage is TRBJ2-1, with D unresolved. This CDR3 is 11 amino acids long. Germline-derived CDR1 and CDR2 are LGHDT and YNNKEL (reference sequence). Trimming left V 4 bases short and J 7 bases short, with 5 bases between.

Here the CDR3 DNA reads TGTGCCAGCAGTTCCCTTTCCGGTGAGCAGTTCTTC. Its translation: CASSSLSGEQFF. This chain links TRBV12-3 or TRBV12-4 with TRBJ2-1; D is unresolved. V was clipped by 4 bases and J by 9 bases, with 10 bases between them. The CDR3 is made up of 12 amino acids.

CDR3 amino acids: CASSFRRDTTYEQYF. The CDR3 region has the DNA TGTGCCAGCAGCTTCCGTCGGGACACGACCTACGAGCAGTACTTC. The chain joins TRBV11-1 to TRBJ2-7; D might be TRBD1 (6 bases). The CDR3 length is 15 residues. V dropped 3 bases and J dropped 2 bases, with 14 bases sitting between them. Looked up from germline, CDR1 is SGHAT and CDR2 is FQDESV (reference sequence).

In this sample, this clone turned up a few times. The CDR3 region has the DNA TGTGCCAGCAGCCCCGGACACTACAATGAGCAGTTCTTC. It specifies CASSPGHYNEQFF. This chain uses TRBV6-5 with TRBJ2-1, with D perhaps TRBD1 (5 bases). Trimming cost V 6 bases and J 3 bases, with 9 bases left between them. This CDR3 has 13 amino acids. Germline-derived CDR1 and CDR2 are MNHEY and SVGAGI.

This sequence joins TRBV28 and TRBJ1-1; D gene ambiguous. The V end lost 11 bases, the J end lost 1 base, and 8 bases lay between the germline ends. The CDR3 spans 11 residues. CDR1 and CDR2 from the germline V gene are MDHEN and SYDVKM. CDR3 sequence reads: CAAGRNTEAFF. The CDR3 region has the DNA TGTGCCGCGGGAAGGAACACTGAAGCTTTCTTT.

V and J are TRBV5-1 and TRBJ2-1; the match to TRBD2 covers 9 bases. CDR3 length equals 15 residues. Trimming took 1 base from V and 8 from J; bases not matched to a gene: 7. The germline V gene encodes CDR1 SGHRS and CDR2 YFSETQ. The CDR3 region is CASSLSPSGEDEQFF. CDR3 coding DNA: TGCGCCAGCAGCTTGTCGCCTAGCGGGGAGGATGAGCAGTTCTTC.

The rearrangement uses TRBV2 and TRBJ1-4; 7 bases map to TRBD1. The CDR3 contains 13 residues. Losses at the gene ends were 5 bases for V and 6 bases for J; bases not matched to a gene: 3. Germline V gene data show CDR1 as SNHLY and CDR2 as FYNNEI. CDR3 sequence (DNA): TGTGCCAGCAGTCGGGACAGCCATGAAAAACTGTTTTTT. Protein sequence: CASSRDSHEKLFF.

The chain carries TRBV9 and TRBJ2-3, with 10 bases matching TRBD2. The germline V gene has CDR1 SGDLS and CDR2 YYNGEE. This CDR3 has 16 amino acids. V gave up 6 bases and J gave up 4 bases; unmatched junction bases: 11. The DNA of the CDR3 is TGTGCCAGCACCCGGGCTAGCGGGGGCAATTCAGATACGCAGTATTTT. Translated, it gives CASTRASGGNSDTQYF.

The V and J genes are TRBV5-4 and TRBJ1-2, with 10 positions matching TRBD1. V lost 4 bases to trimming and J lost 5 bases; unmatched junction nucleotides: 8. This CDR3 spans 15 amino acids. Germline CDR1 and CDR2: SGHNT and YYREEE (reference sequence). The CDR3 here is CASSKGTGQGYGYTF. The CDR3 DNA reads TGTGCCAGCAGCAAGGGAACGGGACAGGGGTATGGCTACACCTTC.

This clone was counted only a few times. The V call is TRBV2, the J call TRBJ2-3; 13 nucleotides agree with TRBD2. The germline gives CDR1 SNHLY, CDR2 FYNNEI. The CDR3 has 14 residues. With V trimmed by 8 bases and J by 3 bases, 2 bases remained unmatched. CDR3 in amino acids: CASLLAGGTDTQYF. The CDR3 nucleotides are TGTGCCAGCTTACTAGCGGGGGGGACAGATACGCAGTATTTT.

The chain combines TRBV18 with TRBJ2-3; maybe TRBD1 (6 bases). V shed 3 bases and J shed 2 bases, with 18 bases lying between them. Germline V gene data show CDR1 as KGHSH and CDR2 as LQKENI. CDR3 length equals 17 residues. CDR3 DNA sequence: TGTGCCAGCTCACCGACAGGTGTGGGGGTACACACAGATACGCAGTATTTT. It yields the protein CASSPTGVGVHTDTQYF.